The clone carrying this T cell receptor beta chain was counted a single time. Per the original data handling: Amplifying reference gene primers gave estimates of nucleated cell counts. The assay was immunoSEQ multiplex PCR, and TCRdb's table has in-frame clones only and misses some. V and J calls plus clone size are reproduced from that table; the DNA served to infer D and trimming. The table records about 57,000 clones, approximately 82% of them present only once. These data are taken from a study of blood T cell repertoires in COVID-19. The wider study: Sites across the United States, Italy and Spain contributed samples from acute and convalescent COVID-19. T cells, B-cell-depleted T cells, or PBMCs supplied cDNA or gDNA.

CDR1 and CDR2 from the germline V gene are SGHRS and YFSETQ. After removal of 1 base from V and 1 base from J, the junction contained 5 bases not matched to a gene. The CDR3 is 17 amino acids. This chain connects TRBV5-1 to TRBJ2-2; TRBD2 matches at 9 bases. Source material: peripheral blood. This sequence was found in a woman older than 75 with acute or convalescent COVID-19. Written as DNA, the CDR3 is TGCGCCAGCAGCTTGAATAGCGGGAGAGGGAACACCGGGGAGCTGTTTTTT. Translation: CASSLNSGRGNTGELFF.